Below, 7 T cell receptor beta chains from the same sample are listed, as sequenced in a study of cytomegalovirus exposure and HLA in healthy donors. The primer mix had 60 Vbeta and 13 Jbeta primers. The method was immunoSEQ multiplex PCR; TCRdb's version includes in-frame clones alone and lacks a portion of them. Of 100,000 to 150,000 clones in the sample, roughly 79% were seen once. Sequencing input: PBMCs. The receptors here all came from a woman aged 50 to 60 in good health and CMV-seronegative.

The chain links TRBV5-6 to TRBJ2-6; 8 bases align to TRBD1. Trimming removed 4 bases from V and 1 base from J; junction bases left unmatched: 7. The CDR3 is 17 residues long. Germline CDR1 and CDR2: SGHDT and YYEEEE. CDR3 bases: TGTGCCAGCAGCCGGACAGGGAAGGTATCTGGGGCCAACGTCCTGACTTTC. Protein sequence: CASSRTGKVSGANVLTF.

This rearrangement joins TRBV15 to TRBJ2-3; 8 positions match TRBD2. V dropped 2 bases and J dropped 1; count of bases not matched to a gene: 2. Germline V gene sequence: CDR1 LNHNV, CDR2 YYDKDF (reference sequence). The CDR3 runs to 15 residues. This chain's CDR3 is CATSRKTSGTDTQYF. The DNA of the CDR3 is TGTGCCACCAGCAGAAAGACTAGCGGCACAGATACGCAGTATTTT.

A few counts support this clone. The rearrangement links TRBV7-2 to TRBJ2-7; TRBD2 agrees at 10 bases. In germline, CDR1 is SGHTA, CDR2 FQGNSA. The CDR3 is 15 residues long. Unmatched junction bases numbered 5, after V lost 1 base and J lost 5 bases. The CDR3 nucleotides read TGTGCCAGCAGCTTAGAGGCTAGCGGGAGTCACGAGCAGTACTTC. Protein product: CASSLEASGSHEQYF.

In DNA form, the CDR3 reads TGTGCCAGTAGTACGGCCGGGACAGGGAAAGAGCAGTACGTC. This sequence encodes CASSTAGTGKEQYV. This rearrangement joins TRBV19 to TRBJ2-7, with 9 bases fitting TRBD1. Losses at the gene ends were 4 bases for V and 7 bases for J; bases not matched to a gene: 8. The CDR3 extends over 14 amino acids. Germline V gene data show CDR1 as LNHDA and CDR2 as SQIVND (reference sequence).

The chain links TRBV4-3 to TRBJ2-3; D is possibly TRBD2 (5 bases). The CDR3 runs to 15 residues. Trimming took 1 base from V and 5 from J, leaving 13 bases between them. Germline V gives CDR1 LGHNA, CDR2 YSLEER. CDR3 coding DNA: TGCGCCAGCAGCCAAGTTGGGAGTGGGGTAGATACGCAGTATTTT. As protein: CASSQVGSGVDTQYF.

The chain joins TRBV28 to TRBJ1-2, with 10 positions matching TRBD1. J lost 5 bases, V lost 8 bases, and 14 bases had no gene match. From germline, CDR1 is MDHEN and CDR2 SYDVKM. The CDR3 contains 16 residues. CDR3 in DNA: TGTGCCAGCGGGACGGGGACAGGGGTTTTTAGTTATGGCTACACCTTC. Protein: CASGTGTGVFSYGYTF.

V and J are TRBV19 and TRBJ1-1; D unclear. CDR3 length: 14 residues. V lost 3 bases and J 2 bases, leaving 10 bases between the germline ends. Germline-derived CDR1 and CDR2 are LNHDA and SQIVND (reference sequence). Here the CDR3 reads CASSIVGGNTEAFF. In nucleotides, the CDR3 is TGTGCCAGTAGTATCGTCGGCGGAAACACTGAAGCTTTCTTT.